This T cell receptor beta chain was obtained from a study of T-cell memory formation after mild COVID-19. Across the whole study: TCR clusters were mostly confined to one donor each. The study, taken as a whole, reports: CD4/CD8 balance held among clones contracting day 15 to 85, and later expanders leaned CD4+.

Trimming took 6 bases from V and 5 from J, leaving 10 bases between them. This CDR3 is built from 12 residues. This clonotype was observed at least ten times. Antigen: not known. Sample barcodes and UMIs were carried by the TCR alpha and TCR beta cDNA libraries that 5'RACE generated with constant-segment primers. TCRdb processed the 5' RACE reads anew with MiXCR; each CDR3 protein has one entry. Of approximately 300,000 distinct CDR3 sequences in the sample, roughly 8.2% were seen once. The specimen sequenced was PBMCs or a T cell subset sorted from them (not recorded which). The origin of this receptor is a man between 18 and 29 years old who had mild COVID-19 (a few samples of this study predate the infection). Cell type and time point are not known. J is TRBJ1-2 and V is TRBV12-3 or TRBV12-4; D call uncertain. The CDR3 DNA is TGTGCCAGCAGCCCGGGATCTTATGGCTACACCTTC. Translating gives CASSPGSYGYTF.